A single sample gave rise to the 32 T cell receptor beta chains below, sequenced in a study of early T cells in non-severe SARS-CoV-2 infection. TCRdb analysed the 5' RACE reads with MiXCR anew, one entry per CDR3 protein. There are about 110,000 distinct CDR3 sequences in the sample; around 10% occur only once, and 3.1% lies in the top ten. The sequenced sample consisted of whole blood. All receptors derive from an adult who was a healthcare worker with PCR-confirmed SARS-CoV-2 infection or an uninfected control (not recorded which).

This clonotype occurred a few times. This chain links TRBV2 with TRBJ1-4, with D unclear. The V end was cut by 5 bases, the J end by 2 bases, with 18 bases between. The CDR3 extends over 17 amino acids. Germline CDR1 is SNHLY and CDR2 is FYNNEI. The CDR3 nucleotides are TGTGCCAGCAGTTTTCATCCCGGAGGTATCACTAATGAAAAACTGTTTTTT. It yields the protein CASSFHPGGITNEKLFF.

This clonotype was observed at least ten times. In DNA form, the CDR3 reads TGCGCCAGCACCCTAAGCCGGGGACAGGGTTATAATGAAAAACTGTTTTTT. Its protein product is CASTLSRGQGYNEKLFF. The chain employs TRBV23-1 and TRBJ1-4; 9 nucleotides agree with TRBD1. TRBV23-1 is labeled an ORF, and its function is uncertain. The CDR3 has 17 residues. V gave up 7 bases and J gave up 4 bases; unmatched junction bases: 13.

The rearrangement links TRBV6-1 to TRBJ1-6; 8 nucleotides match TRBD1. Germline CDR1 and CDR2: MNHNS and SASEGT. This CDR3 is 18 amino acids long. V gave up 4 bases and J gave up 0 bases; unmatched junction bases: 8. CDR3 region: CASSGTGQASSYNSPLHF. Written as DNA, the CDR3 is TGTGCCAGCAGTGGAACGGGACAGGCGAGCTCCTATAATTCACCCCTCCACTTT.

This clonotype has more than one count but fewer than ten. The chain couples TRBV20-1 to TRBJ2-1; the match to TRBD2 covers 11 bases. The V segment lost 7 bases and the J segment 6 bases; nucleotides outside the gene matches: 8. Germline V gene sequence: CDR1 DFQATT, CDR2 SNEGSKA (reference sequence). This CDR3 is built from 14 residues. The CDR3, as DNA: TGCAGTGTCCCAACTAGCGGGAGAGCCAATGAGCAGTTCTTC. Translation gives CSVPTSGRANEQFF.

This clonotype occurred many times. This CDR3 is CASGHGGLAGAYEQYF. The CDR3 DNA sequence: TGTGCCAGCGGCCACGGCGGGCTAGCGGGAGCCTACGAGCAGTACTTC. The V gene is TRBV27, the J gene TRBJ2-7, with TRBD2 identical over 10 bases. The V gene's germline CDR1 is MNHEY and CDR2 SMNVEV (reference sequence). J lost 2 bases, V lost 8 bases, and 12 bases had no gene match. The CDR3 extends over 16 amino acids.

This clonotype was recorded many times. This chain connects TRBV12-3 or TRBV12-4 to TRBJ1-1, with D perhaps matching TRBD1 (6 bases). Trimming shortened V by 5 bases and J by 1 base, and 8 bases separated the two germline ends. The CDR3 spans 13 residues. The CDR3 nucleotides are TGTGCCAGCAGTCAACAGGGGAACACTGAAGCTTTCTTT. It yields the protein CASSQQGNTEAFF.

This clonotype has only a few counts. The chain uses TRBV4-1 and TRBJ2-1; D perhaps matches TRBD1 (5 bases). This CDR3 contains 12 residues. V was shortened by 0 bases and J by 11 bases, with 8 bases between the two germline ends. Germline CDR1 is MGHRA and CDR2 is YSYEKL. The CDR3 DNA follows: TGCGCCAGCAGCCAAGAAGGGGTACAGCAGTTCTTC. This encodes CASSQEGVQQFF.

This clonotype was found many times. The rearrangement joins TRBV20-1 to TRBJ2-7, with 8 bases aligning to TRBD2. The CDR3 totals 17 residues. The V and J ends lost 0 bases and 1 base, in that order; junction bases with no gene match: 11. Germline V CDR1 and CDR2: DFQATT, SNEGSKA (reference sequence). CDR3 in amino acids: CSARDRAFRGGSYEQYF. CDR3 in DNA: TGCAGTGCTAGAGATCGTGCTTTTCGGGGGGGTTCCTACGAGCAGTACTTC.

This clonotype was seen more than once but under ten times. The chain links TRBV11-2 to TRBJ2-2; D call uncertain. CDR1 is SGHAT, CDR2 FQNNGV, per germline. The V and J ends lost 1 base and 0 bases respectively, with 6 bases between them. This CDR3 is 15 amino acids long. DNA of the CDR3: TGTGCCAGCAGCTTAGGACAAGCGAACACCGGGGAGCTGTTTTTT. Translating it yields CASSLGQANTGELFF. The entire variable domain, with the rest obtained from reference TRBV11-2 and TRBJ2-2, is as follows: EAGVAQSPRYKIIEKRQSVAFWCNPISGHATLYWYQQILGQGPKLLIQFQNNGVVDDSQLPKDRFSAERLKGVDSTLKIQPAKLEDSAVYLCASSLGQANTGELFFGEGSRLTVL.

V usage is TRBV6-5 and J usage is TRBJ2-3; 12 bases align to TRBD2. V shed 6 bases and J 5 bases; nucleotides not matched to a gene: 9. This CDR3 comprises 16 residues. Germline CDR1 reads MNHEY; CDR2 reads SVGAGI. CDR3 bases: TGTGCCAGCAGACCTCTAGCGGGAGGGCCGCGAGATACGCAGTATTTT. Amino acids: CASRPLAGGPRDTQYF.

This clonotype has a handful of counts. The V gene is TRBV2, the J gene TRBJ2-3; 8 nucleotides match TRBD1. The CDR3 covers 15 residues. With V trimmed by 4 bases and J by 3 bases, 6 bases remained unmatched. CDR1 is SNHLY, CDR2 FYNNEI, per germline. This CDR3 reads CASSVDRGATDTQYF. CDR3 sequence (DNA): TGTGCCAGCAGTGTTGACAGGGGCGCGACAGATACGCAGTATTTT.

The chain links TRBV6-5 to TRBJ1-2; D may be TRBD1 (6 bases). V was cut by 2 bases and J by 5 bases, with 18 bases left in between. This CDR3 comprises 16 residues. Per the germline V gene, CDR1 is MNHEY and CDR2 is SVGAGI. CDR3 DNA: TGTGCCAGCAGTTACCGTCGGACAGCGAGCAAGTATGGCTACACCTTC. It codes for CASSYRRTASKYGYTF.

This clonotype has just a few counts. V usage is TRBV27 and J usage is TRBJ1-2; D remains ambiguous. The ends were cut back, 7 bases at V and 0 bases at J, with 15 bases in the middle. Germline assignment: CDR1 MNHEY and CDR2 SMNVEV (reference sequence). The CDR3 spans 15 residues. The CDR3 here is CASKPYNTANYGYTF. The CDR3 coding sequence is TGTGCCAGCAAACCCTATAACACGGCTAACTATGGCTACACCTTC.

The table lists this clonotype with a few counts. CDR3 sequence: CASTLNSLSGDEQFF. Here the CDR3 DNA reads TGCGCCAGCACCCTCAATAGTTTGAGCGGCGATGAGCAGTTCTTC. The chain has TRBV5-1 and TRBJ2-1; the D gene is possibly TRBD2 (5 bases). The CDR3 runs 15 residues. Germline V lookup: CDR1 SGHRS, CDR2 YFSETQ. The V end was cut by 6 bases, the J end by 8 bases, with 21 bases between.

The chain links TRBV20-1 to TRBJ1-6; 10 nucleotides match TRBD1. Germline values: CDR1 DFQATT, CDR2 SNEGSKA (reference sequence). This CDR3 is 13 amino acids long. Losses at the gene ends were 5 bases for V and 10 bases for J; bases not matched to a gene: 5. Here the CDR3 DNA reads TGCAGTGCTTGGACAGGGGGGGGATCACCCCTCCACTTT. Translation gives CSAWTGGGSPLHF.

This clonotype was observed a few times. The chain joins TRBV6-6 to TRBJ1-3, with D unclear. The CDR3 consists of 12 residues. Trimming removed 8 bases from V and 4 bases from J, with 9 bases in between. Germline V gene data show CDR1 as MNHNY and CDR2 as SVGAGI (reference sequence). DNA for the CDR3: TGTGCCAGCTTCGGCTCCGGAAACACCATATATTTT. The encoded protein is CASFGSGNTIYF.

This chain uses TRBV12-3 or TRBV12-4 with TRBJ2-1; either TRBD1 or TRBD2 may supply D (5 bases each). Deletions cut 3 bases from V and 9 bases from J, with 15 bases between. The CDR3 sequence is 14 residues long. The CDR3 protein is CASSLGDSGGEQFF. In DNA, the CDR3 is TGTGCCAGCAGTTTGGGGGATTCGGGCGGTGAGCAGTTCTTC.

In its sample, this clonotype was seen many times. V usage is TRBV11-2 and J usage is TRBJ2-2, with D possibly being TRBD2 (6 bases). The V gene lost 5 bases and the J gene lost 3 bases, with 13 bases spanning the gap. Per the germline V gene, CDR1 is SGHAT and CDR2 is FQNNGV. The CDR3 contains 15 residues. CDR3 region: CASSETGVYTGELFF. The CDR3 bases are TGTGCCAGCAGCGAGACGGGGGTGTACACCGGGGAGCTGTTTTTT. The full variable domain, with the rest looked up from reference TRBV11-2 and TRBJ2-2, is EAGVAQSPRYKIIEKRQSVAFWCNPISGHATLYWYQQILGQGPKLLIQFQNNGVVDDSQLPKDRFSAERLKGVDSTLKIQPAKLEDSAVYLCASSETGVYTGELFFGEGSRLTVL.

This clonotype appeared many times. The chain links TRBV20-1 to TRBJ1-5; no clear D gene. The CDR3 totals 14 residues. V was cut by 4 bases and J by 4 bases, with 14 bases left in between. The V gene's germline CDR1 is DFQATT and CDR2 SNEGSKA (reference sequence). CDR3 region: CSATLSAGNQPQHF. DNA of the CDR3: TGCAGTGCTACCCTGTCGGCTGGTAATCAGCCCCAGCATTTT.

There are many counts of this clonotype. CDR3 sequence: CASSRFGRREGELFF. The CDR3 DNA follows: TGTGCCAGCAGCCGATTCGGGAGGCGGGAAGGGGAGCTGTTTTTT. This chain links TRBV3-1 with TRBJ2-2; 7 nucleotides align to TRBD2. Germline assignment: CDR1 LGHDT and CDR2 YNNKEL (reference sequence). Trimming removed 4 bases from V and 8 bases from J; junction bases left unmatched: 10. This CDR3 spans 15 amino acids.

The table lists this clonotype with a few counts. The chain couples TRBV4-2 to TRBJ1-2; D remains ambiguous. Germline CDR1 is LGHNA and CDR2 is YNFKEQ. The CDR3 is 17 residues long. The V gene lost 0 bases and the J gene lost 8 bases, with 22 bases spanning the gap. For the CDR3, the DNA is TGTGCCAGCAGCCAAGATCCCGCCCGGGGTCCACTGCTAGGCTACACCTTC. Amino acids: CASSQDPARGPLLGYTF.

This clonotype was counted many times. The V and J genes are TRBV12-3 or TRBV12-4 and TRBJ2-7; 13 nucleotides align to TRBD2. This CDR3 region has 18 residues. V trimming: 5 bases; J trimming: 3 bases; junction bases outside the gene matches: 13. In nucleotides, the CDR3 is TGTGCCAGCAGTACCCGACCGGGACTAGCGGGACCGCTCTACGAGCAGTACTTC. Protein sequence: CASSTRPGLAGPLYEQYF.

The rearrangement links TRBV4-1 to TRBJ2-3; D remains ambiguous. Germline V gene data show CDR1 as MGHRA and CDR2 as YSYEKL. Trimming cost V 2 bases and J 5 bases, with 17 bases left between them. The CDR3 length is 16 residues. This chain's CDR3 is CASSQHGGDNLDTQYF. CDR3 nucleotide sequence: TGCGCCAGCAGCCAACACGGCGGCGATAATTTAGATACGCAGTATTTT.

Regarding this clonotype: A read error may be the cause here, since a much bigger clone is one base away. Here the CDR3 reads CSARDMLGENIQYF. CDR3 in DNA: TGCAGTGCTAGAGACATGCTTGGCGAAAACATTCAGTACTTC. The genes are TRBV20-1 and TRBJ2-4, with D hard to call. Germline-derived CDR1 and CDR2 are DFQATT and SNEGSKA (reference sequence). This CDR3 is built from 14 residues. V lost 0 bases to trimming and J lost 5 bases, with 11 bases between them.

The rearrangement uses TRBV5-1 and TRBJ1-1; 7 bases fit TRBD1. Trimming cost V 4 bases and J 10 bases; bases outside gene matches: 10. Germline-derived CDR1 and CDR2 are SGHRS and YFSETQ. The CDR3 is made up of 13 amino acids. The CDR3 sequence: CASSQDRDRGAFF. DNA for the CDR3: TGCGCCAGCAGCCAAGATAGGGACAGAGGAGCTTTCTTT.

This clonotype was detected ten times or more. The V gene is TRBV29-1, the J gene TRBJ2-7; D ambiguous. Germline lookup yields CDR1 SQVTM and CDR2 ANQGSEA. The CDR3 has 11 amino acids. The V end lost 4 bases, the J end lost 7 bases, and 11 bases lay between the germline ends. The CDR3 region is CSVGVWREQYF. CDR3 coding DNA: TGCAGCGTTGGGGTCTGGAGAGAGCAGTACTTC.

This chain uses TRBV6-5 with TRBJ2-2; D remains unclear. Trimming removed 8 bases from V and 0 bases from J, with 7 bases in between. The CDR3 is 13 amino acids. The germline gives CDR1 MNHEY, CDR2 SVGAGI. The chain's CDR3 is CASRAANTGELFF. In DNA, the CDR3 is TGTGCCAGCCGGGCAGCGAACACCGGGGAGCTGTTTTTT.

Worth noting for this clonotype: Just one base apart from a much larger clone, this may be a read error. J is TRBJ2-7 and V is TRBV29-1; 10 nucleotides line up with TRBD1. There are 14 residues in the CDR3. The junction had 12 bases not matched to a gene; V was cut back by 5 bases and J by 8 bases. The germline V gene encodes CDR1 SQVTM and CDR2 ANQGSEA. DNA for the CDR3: TGCAGCGTTATCTCCGGGACAGGGGCTATGAAGCAGTACTTC. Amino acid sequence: CSVISGTGAMKQYF.

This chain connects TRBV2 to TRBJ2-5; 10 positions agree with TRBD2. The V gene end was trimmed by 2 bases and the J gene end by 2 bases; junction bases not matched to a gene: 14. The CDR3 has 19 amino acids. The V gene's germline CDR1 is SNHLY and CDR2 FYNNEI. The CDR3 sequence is CASSEPPSGRVGQQETQYF. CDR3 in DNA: TGTGCCAGCAGTGAACCCCCAAGCGGGAGGGTAGGGCAACAAGAGACCCAGTACTTC.

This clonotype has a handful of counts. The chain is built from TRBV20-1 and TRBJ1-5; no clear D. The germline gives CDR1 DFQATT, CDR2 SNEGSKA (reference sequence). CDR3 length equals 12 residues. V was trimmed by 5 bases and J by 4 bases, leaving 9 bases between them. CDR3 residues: CSAPGENQPQHF. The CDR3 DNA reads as TGCAGTGCTCCCGGAGAGAATCAGCCCCAGCATTTT.

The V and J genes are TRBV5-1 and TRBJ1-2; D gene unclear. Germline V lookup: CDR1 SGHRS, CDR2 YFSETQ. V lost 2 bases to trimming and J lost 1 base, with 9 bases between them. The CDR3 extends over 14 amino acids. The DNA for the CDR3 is TGCGCCAGCAGCTTTCTGGGCCTTAACTATGGCTACACCTTC. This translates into CASSFLGLNYGYTF.

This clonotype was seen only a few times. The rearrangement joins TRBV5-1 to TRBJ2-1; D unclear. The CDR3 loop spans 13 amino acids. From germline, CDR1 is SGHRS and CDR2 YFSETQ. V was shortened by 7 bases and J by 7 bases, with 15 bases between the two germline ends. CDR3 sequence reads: CASQRWGYNEQFF. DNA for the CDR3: TGCGCCAGCCAACGCTGGGGATATAATGAGCAGTTCTTC.